A single sample gave rise to the 24 T cell receptor beta chains below, sequenced in a study of identical twins. TCRdb passed the 5' RACE reads through MiXCR, listing each CDR3 protein once. The sample has around 670,000 distinct CDR3 sequences, 5.5% to 6.5% seen once; the top ten hold roughly 2%. The sequenced material came from naive T cells sorted from blood. These receptors were taken from a man in his late teens or twenties in good health.

This clonotype came up many times. The V and J genes are TRBV29-1 and TRBJ2-1; perhaps D is TRBD1 or TRBD2 (5 bases each). CDR3 size: 14 residues. V was shortened by 3 bases and J by 3 bases, with 12 bases between the two germline ends. Germline values: CDR1 SQVTM, CDR2 ANQGSEA. For the CDR3, the DNA is TGCAGCGTTGAGGGGGACGGTAGCTACAATGAGCAGTTCTTC. Its protein is CSVEGDGSYNEQFF.

This clonotype was seen ten or more times. This chain uses TRBV5-1 with TRBJ2-2; D is unresolved. The ends were cut back, 1 base at V and 2 bases at J, with 9 bases in the middle. Germline CDR1 reads SGHRS; CDR2 reads YFSETQ. This CDR3 is built from 15 residues. This CDR3 reads CASSLLESNTGELFF. CDR3 in DNA: TGCGCCAGCAGCTTGCTCGAATCAAACACCGGGGAGCTGTTTTTT.

The chain combines TRBV23-1 with TRBJ2-3; D ambiguous. TRBV23-1 is an open reading frame whose function is uncertain. The CDR3 loop spans 16 amino acids. Trimming cost V 8 bases and J 0 bases, with 18 bases left between them. CDR3 DNA: TGCGCCAGCGTTGACCTAGAGCGCACTAGCACAGATACGCAGTATTTT. Amino acid sequence: CASVDLERTSTDTQYF.

This clonotype was seen many times. The chain combines TRBV10-2 with TRBJ2-5, with 9 bases matching TRBD1. Per germline, CDR1 WSHSY and CDR2 SAAADI. J lost 3 bases, V lost 8 bases, and 7 bases had no gene match. The CDR3 contains 14 residues. The DNA of the CDR3 is TGCGCCAGCCAACAGGGGGCGAATAAAGAGACCCAGTACTTC. Translating it yields CASQQGANKETQYF.

This clonotype showed up just a few times. The chain carries TRBV29-1 and TRBJ2-1; D is perhaps TRBD2 (5 bases). CDR1 and CDR2 (germline): SQVTM, ANQGSEA. V lost 7 bases and J 8 bases, leaving 18 bases between the germline ends. This CDR3 spans 13 amino acids. The CDR3 nucleotides read TGCAGCGCTCCTAAGAGTGTGGGAGATGAGCAGTTCTTC. The encoded protein is CSAPKSVGDEQFF.

This clonotype was seen at least ten times. The V gene is TRBV10-3, the J gene TRBJ1-4; D may be TRBD1 (6 bases). The CDR3 runs to 14 residues. Germline V gene lookup returns CDR1 ENHRY and CDR2 SYGVKD. Trimming took off 6 bases at V and 3 bases at J, with 11 bases between the two ends. CDR3 sequence (DNA): TGTGCCATCAGGGGGGCGCTACCTAATGAAAAACTGTTTTTT. Amino acid sequence: CAIRGALPNEKLFF.

V gene TRBV5-1 combines with J gene TRBJ2-6; a possible D gene is TRBD1 (6 bases). Germline lookup yields CDR1 SGHRS and CDR2 YFSETQ. The CDR3 loop spans 15 amino acids. The V end was cut by 4 bases, the J end by 4 bases, with 12 bases between. The CDR3 DNA reads TGCGCCAGCAGCGCGCAGGGGACCGGGGCCAACGTCCTGACTTTC. Amino acids: CASSAQGTGANVLTF.

Only a few counts were recorded for this clonotype. The CDR3 spells CASSVQGADTQYF. CDR3 nucleotide sequence: TGTGCCAGCAGCGTACAGGGAGCAGATACGCAGTATTTT. The V call is TRBV9, the J call TRBJ2-3; D could derive from TRBD1 or TRBD2 (5 bases each). This CDR3 comprises 13 residues. V was trimmed by 1 base and J by 4 bases, leaving 7 bases between them. CDR1 and CDR2 from the germline V gene are SGDLS and YYNGEE.

This clonotype came up many times. J is TRBJ2-1 and V is TRBV7-8; 8 nucleotides align to TRBD2. This CDR3 contains 18 residues. V lost 5 bases to trimming and J lost 0 bases; unmatched junction nucleotides: 12. Germline V lookup: CDR1 SGHVS, CDR2 FQNEAQ. CDR3 loop: CASSRPKSGGHSYNEQFF. DNA of the CDR3: TGTGCCAGCAGCCGACCGAAGTCGGGAGGGCACTCCTACAATGAGCAGTTCTTC. Full variable domain (remainder filled in from reference TRBV7-8 and TRBJ2-1): GAGVSQSPRYKVAKRGQDVALRCDPISGHVSLFWYQQALGQGPEFLTYFQNEAQLDKSGLPSDRFFAERPEGSVSTLKIQRTQQEDSAVYLCASSRPKSGGHSYNEQFFGPGTRLTVL.

This clonotype was detected ten times or more. This chain links TRBV6-2 or TRBV6-3 with TRBJ2-7, with D unresolved. CDR1 and CDR2 (germline): MNHEY, SVGEGT. The CDR3 has 11 amino acids. V lost 6 bases to trimming and J lost 7 bases, with 10 bases between them. CDR3 sequence reads: CASRWMTEQYF. The CDR3 region has the DNA TGTGCCAGCAGGTGGATGACAGAGCAGTACTTC.

This clonotype was observed at least ten times. The chain carries TRBV5-5 and TRBJ2-3; the match to TRBD1 covers 8 bases. CDR1 is SGHKS and CDR2 is YYEKEE in the germline V gene (reference sequence). V lost 3 bases to trimming and J lost 2 bases; unmatched junction nucleotides: 8. The CDR3 is 16 amino acids. The CDR3 nucleotides read TGTGCCAGCAGCTCGGGACAGGTCGTACCCACAGATACGCAGTATTTT. This sequence encodes CASSSGQVVPTDTQYF.

This clonotype was picked up a small number of times. J is TRBJ1-6 and V is TRBV4-1; the D is unclear. The CDR3 covers 14 residues. CDR1 and CDR2 (germline): MGHRA, YSYEKL. V shed 2 bases and J shed 4 bases, with 6 bases lying between them. The CDR3 loop reads CASSQIAYNSPLHF. For the CDR3, the DNA is TGCGCCAGCAGCCAAATTGCTTATAATTCACCCCTCCACTTT.

This clonotype has just a few counts. The chain uses TRBV5-1 and TRBJ2-5; D gene uncertain. Trimming stripped 2 bases from V and 5 bases from J, with 10 bases between. The CDR3 is 13 residues long. Germline V gene lookup returns CDR1 SGHRS and CDR2 YFSETQ. DNA for the CDR3: TGCGCCAGCAGCTTTATACTTGAGGAGACCCAGTACTTC. Translated, it gives CASSFILEETQYF. Looking up the rest from reference TRBV5-1 and TRBJ2-5 gives the full variable domain: KAGVTQTPRYLIKTRGQQVTLSCSPISGHRSVSWYQQTPGQGLQFLFEYFSETQRNKGNFPGRFSGRQFSNSRSEMNVSTLELGDSALYLCASSFILEETQYFGPGTRLLVL.

At least ten counts were recorded for this clonotype. The chain uses TRBV12-3 or TRBV12-4 and TRBJ2-7, with a possible D match to TRBD1 (5 bases). The germline V and J ends were trimmed by 4 bases and 3 bases, with 16 bases remaining between them. The CDR3 spans 15 residues. The CDR3 nucleotides read TGTGCCAGCAGTTCGGAATCGACAGACTGCTACGAGCAGTACGTC. This translates into CASSSESTDCYEQYV.

This clonotype occurred many times. V and J are TRBV25-1 and TRBJ2-1, with D perhaps matching TRBD1 (5 bases). Trimming left V 6 bases short and J 5 bases short, with 14 bases between. The CDR3 is made up of 14 amino acids. CDR1 and CDR2 (germline): MGHDK, SYGVNS. The CDR3 protein is CASRDISLDNEQFF. The CDR3 DNA sequence: TGTGCCAGCAGGGACATTTCCCTGGACAATGAGCAGTTCTTC. Together with reference TRBV25-1 and TRBJ2-1, the CDR3 gives the full variable domain: EADIYQTPRYLVIGTGKKITLECSQTMGHDKMYWYQQDPGMELHLIHYSYGVNSTEKGDLSSESTVSRIRTEHFPLTLESARPSHTSQYLCASRDISLDNEQFFGPGTRLTVL.

This clonotype has just a few counts. The rearrangement uses TRBV5-1 and TRBJ2-5; tentatively, D is TRBD1 or TRBD2 (5 bases each). The V gene lost 1 base and the J gene lost 13 bases, with 17 bases spanning the gap. Germline CDR1 reads SGHRS; CDR2 reads YFSETQ. The CDR3 is made up of 13 amino acids. CDR3 sequence (DNA): TGCGCCAGCAGCTTGAATTCCGGGGACCTTGGGTACTTC. It codes for CASSLNSGDLGYF.

Only a few counts were recorded for this clonotype. V and J are TRBV29-1 and TRBJ2-7; unclear D gene. V shed 7 bases and J shed 1 base, with 23 bases lying between them. CDR1 and CDR2 from the germline V gene are SQVTM and ANQGSEA. This CDR3 region has 16 residues. Here the CDR3 DNA reads TGCAGCGCCTCAAAAATGGACGGAGCCCCTTCCTACGAGCAGTACTTC. It encodes CSASKMDGAPSYEQYF.

This clonotype was seen repeatedly, ten times or more. The chain recombines TRBV12-3 or TRBV12-4 with TRBJ1-4; D is possibly TRBD1 (6 bases). The V and J ends lost 6 bases and 0 bases respectively, with 20 bases between them. The CDR3 consists of 18 residues. CDR3 sequence reads: CASSPQGGKFSTNEKLFF. As DNA, the CDR3 is TGTGCCAGCAGCCCACAGGGTGGGAAGTTTTCAACTAATGAAAAACTGTTTTTT.

The chain recombines TRBV14 with TRBJ2-5; TRBD1 is a possible D gene (6 bases). V was cut by 4 bases and J by 4 bases, with 13 bases left in between. Germline V gives CDR1 SGHDN, CDR2 FVKESK. The CDR3 totals 14 residues. The CDR3 DNA reads as TGTGCCAGCAGCCCTTACAGGGATGGAGAGACCCAGTACTTC. It is translated as CASSPYRDGETQYF.

This clonotype was observed a few times. The chain uses TRBV5-1 and TRBJ2-3; D not resolved. Trimming removed 2 bases from V and 8 bases from J, with 9 bases in between. This CDR3 spans 12 amino acids. Germline lookup yields CDR1 SGHRS and CDR2 YFSETQ. CDR3 coding DNA: TGCGCCAGCAGCTTTCGCGAAGCTACGCAGTATTTT. Translating it yields CASSFREATQYF.

The rearrangement links TRBV6-1 to TRBJ2-7, with 7 positions matching TRBD1. This CDR3 is built from 14 residues. Germline CDR1 reads MNHNS; CDR2 reads SASEGT. After removal of 8 bases from V and 3 bases from J, the junction contained 10 bases not matched to a gene. CDR3 sequence (DNA): TGTGCCAGCGGGGGTCGGGGACAGTACTACGAGCAGTACTTC. This gives the protein CASGGRGQYYEQYF.

This clonotype was recorded at least ten times. This sequence joins TRBV27 and TRBJ2-1, with TRBD2 matching over 10 bases. CDR1 is MNHEY, CDR2 SMNVEV, per germline (reference sequence). This CDR3 has 15 amino acids. The junction had 10 bases not matched to a gene; V was cut back by 4 bases and J by 10 bases. The CDR3 DNA is TGTGCCAGCAGTTGGGGGGTGGGGACTAGCGCCGAGCAGTTCTTC. It encodes CASSWGVGTSAEQFF.

The rearrangement links TRBV7-8 to TRBJ2-3, with TRBD2 identical over 8 bases. CDR1 SGHVS and CDR2 FQNEAQ come from the germline V gene. CDR3 size: 16 residues. V gave up 5 bases and J gave up 6 bases; unmatched junction bases: 13. DNA for the CDR3: TGTGCCAGCAGCGCAGGACGAGGCGGGGGGCCCGATACGCAGTATTTT. Residues: CASSAGRGGGPDTQYF.

This clonotype showed up many times. The V gene is TRBV29-1, the J gene TRBJ2-1, with a tentative D call TRBD1 (6 bases). Germline V gene sequence: CDR1 SQVTM, CDR2 ANQGSEA. Trimming removed 6 bases from V and 3 bases from J, with 9 bases in between. This CDR3 contains 12 residues. This CDR3 reads CSVMDSYNEQFF. The DNA for the CDR3 is TGCAGCGTCATGGACAGCTACAATGAGCAGTTCTTC.